This T cell receptor (beta chain) came from a study of T cell responses to AZD1222 COVID-19 vaccine. Study outcomes and limitations: Donors skewed white British and female; clonal diversity was possibly underestimated. Recipients of AZD1222 seropositive at baseline numbered only 6 or 7. Repertoire sampling happened only post peak T cell response.

The assay was immunoSEQ multiplex PCR, and TCRdb's table has in-frame clones only and misses some. The data show roughly 70,000 clones, 70% to 90% seen once. This clone was detected a few times. Its antigen is not known. The V gene's germline CDR1 is MNHEY and CDR2 SVGAGI. This CDR3 has 14 residues. Germline trimming cut 5 bases from V and 3 bases from J; bases unmatched to any gene: 5. Second doses at about 4 or about 12 weeks were pooled. This clonotype originated in an adult who received the AZD1222 COVID-19 vaccine. The sequencing used peripheral blood, collected 28 days after the second AZD1222 dose. This chain links TRBV6-5 with TRBJ1-1; 8 nucleotides match TRBD1. The CDR3 bases are TGTGCCAGCAGTCCGCGGACAGGGTACACTGAAGCTTTCTTT. Its protein product is CASSPRTGYTEAFF.